This T cell receptor beta chain derives from a study of cytomegalovirus exposure and HLA in healthy donors. There are a few counts of this clone. Its cognate antigen is unknown. Findings of the study overall: Per a later analysis, HLA-associated TCR beta chains showed more clonal expansion than other, equally common TCR beta chains. Apparent HLA restriction characterized most CMV-associated TCR beta chains in a later analysis. Being productive about 87% or about 30% of the time was typical of most TCR beta V segments in an earlier analysis.

V shed 9 bases and J 3 bases; nucleotides not matched to a gene: 5. The CDR3 runs to 14 residues. Germline V gene sequence: CDR1 MNHNS, CDR2 SASEGT. Primers for the PCR totalled 60 Vbeta and 13 Jbeta. Repertoires were generated with immunoSEQ multiplex PCR, while TCRdb's copy carries only in-frame clones and drops some. The profile covers about 76,000 clones, with just under 80% appearing a single time and around 2.6% taken by the ten largest. This TCR came from a male donor in good health and CMV-seropositive. Sequenced input: PBMCs. V usage is TRBV6-1 and J usage is TRBJ2-1; 10 bases map to TRBD1. The DNA for the CDR3 is TGTGCCAGTGGGGGGACAGGGGACTACAATGAGCAGTTCTTC. Translating it yields CASGGTGDYNEQFF.